This entry describes one TCR beta chain. The sample comes from a study of blood T cell repertoires in COVID-19. Whole-study context: Collection of acute and convalescent COVID-19 samples took place in the United States, Italy and Spain. Sources were T cells, B-cell-depleted T cells, or PBMCs; the material itself was cDNA or gDNA.

V lost 4 bases, J lost 4 bases, and 8 bases stayed unmatched. Germline V gives CDR1 SGHTA, CDR2 FQGNSA. This CDR3 is built from 17 residues. As processed by the authors: The assay estimated nucleated cells by amplifying reference gene primers. Sequencing was performed with immunoSEQ multiplex PCR; in TCRdb, only in-frame clones are kept and a portion is missing. V and J calls and clone size follow that table, whereas D and trimming were derived from the DNA. The sample consists of approximately 85,000 clones, more than 80% of them appearing once. This TCR came from a man over 45 with active or convalescent COVID-19. The sample comprised peripheral blood. V is TRBV7-2 and J is TRBJ2-7; 15 nucleotides line up with TRBD2. CDR3: CASSWTSGGAESYEQYF. The CDR3 region has the DNA TGTGCCAGCAGCTGGACTAGCGGGGGGGCCGAGTCGTACGAGCAGTACTTC.